This T cell receptor (beta chain) was sequenced for a study of blood T cell repertoires in COVID-19. The overall study: T cells, B-cell-depleted T cells, or PBMCs provided the cDNA or gDNA that served as material.

Germline V lookup: CDR1 MGHDK, CDR2 SYGVNS. CDR3 length equals 16 residues. V lost 5 bases and J lost 4, with 19 bases in between. Assay used: immunoSEQ multiplex PCR; TCRdb lists only in-frame clones, some missing. This table holds more than 150,000 clones, roughly 84% found once. This TCR came from a man between 18 and 35 years old with active or convalescent COVID-19. The rearrangement joins TRBV25-1 to TRBJ2-3; D possibly corresponds to TRBD2 (6 bases). Sequenced material: peripheral blood. The CDR3 DNA follows: TGTGCCAGCAGTCTAGGAGGGTACCCTAGGGCAGATACGCAGTATTTT. The encoded protein is CASSLGGYPRADTQYF.